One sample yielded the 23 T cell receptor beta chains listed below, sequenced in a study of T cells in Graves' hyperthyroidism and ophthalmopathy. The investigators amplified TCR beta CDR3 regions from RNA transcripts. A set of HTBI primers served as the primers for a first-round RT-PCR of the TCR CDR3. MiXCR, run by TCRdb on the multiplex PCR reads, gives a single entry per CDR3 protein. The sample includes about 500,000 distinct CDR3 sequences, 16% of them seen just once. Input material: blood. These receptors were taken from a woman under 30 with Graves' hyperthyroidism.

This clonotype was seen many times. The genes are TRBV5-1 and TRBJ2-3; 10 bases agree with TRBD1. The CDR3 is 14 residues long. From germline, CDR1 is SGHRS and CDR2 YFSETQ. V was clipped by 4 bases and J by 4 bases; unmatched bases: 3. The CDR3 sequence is CASSGTGDPDTQYF. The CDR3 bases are TGCGCCAGCAGCGGGACAGGGGATCCAGATACGCAGTATTTT.

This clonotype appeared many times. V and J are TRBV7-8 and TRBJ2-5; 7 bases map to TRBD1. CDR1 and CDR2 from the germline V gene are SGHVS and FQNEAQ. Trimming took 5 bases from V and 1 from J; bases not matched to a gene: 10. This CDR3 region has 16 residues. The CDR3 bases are TGTGCCAGCAGCCTACTTATCGACAGGGCCCAAGAGACCCAGTACTTC. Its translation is CASSLLIDRAQETQYF.

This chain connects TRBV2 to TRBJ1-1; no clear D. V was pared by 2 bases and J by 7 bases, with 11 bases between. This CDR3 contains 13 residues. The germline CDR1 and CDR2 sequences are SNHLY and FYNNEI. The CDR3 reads CASSEWTGVEAFF. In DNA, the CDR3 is TGTGCCAGCAGTGAATGGACCGGAGTTGAAGCTTTCTTT. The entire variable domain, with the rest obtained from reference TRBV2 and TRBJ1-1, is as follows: EPEVTQTPSHQVTQMGQEVILRCVPISNHLYFYWYRQILGQKVEFLVSFYNNEISEKSEIFDDQFSVERPDGSNFTLKIRSTKLEDSAMYFCASSEWTGVEAFFGQGTRLTVV.

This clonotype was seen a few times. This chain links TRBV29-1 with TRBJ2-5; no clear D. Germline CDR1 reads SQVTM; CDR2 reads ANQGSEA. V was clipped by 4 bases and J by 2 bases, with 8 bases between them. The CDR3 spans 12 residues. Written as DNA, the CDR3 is TGCAGCGTTGGGCGTAATCAAGAGACCCAGTACTTC. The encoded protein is CSVGRNQETQYF.

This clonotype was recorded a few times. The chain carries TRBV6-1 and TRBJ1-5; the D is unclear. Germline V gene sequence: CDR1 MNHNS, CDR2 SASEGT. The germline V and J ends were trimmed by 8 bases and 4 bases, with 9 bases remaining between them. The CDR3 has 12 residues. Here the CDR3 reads CASGRWNQPQHF. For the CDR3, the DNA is TGTGCCAGCGGGAGGTGGAATCAGCCCCAGCATTTT.

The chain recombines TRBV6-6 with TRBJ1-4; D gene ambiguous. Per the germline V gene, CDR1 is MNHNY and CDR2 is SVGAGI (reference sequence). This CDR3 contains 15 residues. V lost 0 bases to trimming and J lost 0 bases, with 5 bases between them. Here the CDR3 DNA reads TGTGCCAGCAGTTACTCCACTGCAACTAATGAAAAACTGTTTTTT. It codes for CASSYSTATNEKLFF.

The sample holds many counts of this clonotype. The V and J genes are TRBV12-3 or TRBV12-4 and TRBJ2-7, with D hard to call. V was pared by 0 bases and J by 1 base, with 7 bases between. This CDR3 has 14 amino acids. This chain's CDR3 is CASSLATLSYEQYF. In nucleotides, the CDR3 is TGTGCCAGCAGTTTAGCTACCCTTTCCTACGAGCAGTACTTC.

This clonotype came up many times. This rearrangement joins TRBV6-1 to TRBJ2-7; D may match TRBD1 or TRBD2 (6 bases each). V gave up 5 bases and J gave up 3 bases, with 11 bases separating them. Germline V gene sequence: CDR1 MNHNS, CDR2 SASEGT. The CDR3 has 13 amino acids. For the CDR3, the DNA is TGTGCCAGCAGTTTGGGGGGCTACTACGAGCAGTACTTC. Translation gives CASSLGGYYEQYF.

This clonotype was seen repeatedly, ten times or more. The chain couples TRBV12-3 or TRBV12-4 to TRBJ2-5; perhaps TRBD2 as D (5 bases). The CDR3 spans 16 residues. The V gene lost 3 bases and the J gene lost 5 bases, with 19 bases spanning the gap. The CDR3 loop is CASSFITGTTGETQYF. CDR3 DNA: TGTGCCAGCAGTTTTATAACGGGAACCACCGGGGAGACCCAGTACTTC.

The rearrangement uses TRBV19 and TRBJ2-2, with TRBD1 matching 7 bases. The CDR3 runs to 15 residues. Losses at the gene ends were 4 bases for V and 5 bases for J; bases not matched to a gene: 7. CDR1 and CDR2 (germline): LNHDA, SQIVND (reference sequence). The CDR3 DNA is TGTGCCAGTAGTAAACAGGGGAAAAAGACCGGGGAGCTGTTTTTT. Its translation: CASSKQGKKTGELFF.

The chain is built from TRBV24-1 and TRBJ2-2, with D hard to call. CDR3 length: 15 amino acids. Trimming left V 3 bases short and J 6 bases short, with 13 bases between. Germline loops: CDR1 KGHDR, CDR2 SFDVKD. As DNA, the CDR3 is TGTGCCACCAGTGATAGTACTGTAGGTCCCGGGGAGCTGTTTTTT. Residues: CATSDSTVGPGELFF.

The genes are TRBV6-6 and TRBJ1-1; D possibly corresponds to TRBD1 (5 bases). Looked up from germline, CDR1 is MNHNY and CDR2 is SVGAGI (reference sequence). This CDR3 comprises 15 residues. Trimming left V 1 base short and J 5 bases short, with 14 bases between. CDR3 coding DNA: TGTGCCAGCAGTTACTTGGGGGGGGGTGGTACTGAAGCTTTCTTT. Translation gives CASSYLGGGGTEAFF.

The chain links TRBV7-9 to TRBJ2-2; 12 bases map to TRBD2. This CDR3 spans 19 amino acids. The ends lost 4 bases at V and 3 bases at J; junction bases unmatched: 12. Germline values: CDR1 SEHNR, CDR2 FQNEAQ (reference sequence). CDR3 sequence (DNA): TGTGCCAGCAGCTCCCTAGCGGGAGGGCCCGGGGGAGACACCGGGGAGCTGTTTTTT. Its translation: CASSSLAGGPGGDTGELFF.

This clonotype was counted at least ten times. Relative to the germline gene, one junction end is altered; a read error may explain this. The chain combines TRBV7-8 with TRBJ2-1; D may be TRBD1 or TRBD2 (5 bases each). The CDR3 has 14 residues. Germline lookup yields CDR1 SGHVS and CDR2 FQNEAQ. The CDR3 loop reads CASSLRGAYSEQFF. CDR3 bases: TGTGCCAGCAGCTTAAGGGGAGCCTACAGTGAGCAGTTCTTC. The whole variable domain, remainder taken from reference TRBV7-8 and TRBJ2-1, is GAGVSQSPRYKVAKRGQDVALRCDPISGHVSLFWYQQALGQGPEFLTYFQNEAQLDKSGLPSDRFFAERPEGSVSTLKIQRTQQEDSAVYLCASSLRGAYSEQFFGPGTRLTVL.

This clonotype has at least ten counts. CDR3 nucleotides: TGTGCCAGTAGTATAGCGGGGACTATAAACACCGGGGAGCTGTTTTTT. It codes for CASSIAGTINTGELFF. V gene TRBV19 combines with J gene TRBJ2-2; the match to TRBD2 covers 7 bases. Losses at the gene ends were 1 base for V and 2 bases for J; bases not matched to a gene: 4. There are 16 residues in the CDR3. Germline CDR1 is LNHDA and CDR2 is SQIVND (reference sequence). Looking up the rest from reference TRBV19 and TRBJ2-2 gives the full variable domain: DGGITQSPKYLFRKEGQNVTLSCEQNLNHDAMYWYRQDPGQGLRLIYYSQIVNDFQKGDIAEGYSVSREKKESFPLTVTSAQKNPTAFYLCASSIAGTINTGELFFGEGSRLTVL.

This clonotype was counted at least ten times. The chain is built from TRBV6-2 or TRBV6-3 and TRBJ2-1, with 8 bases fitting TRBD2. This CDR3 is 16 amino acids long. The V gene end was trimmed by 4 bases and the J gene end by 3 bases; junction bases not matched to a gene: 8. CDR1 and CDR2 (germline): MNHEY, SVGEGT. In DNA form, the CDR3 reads TGTGCCAGCAGTTCCGAACTAGCGGTGAACTACAATGAGCAGTTCTTC. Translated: CASSSELAVNYNEQFF.

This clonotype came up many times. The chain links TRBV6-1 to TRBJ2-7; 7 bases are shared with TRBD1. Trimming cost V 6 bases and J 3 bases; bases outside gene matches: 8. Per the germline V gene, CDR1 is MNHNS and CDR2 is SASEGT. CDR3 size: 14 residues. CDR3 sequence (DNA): TGTGCCAGCAGCCGACAGGGCGAAGGCTACGAGCAGTACTTC. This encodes CASSRQGEGYEQYF.

CDR3 bases: TGTGCCAGCATAAGGGATGGACTAGCGGAACTCCAAGAGACCCAGTACTTC. It specifies CASIRDGLAELQETQYF. The V gene is TRBV7-9, the J gene TRBJ2-5; TRBD2 matches 10 bases. The germline V gene has CDR1 SEHNR and CDR2 FQNEAQ (reference sequence). The trim removed 7 bases at V and 1 base at J, leaving 12 bases unmatched. The CDR3 runs 17 residues.

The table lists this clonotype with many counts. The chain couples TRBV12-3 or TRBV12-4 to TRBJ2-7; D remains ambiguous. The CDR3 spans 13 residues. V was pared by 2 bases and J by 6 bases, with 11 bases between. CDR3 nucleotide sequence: TGTGCCAGCAGTTTAAAGGGAATGGGCGAGCAGTACTTC. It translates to CASSLKGMGEQYF.

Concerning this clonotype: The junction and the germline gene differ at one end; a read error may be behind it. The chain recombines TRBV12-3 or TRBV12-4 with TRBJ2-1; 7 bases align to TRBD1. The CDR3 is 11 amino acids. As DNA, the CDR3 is TGTGCCGGCAGTTTAACAGGGGCCCAGTTCTTC. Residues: CAGSLTGAQFF.

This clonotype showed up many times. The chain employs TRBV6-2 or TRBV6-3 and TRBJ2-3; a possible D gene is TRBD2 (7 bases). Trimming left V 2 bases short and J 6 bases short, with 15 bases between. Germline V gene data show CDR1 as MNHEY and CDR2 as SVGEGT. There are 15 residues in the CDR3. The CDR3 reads CASSYVRGAGDTQYF. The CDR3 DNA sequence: TGTGCCAGCAGTTACGTCCGGGGGGCGGGGGATACGCAGTATTTT.

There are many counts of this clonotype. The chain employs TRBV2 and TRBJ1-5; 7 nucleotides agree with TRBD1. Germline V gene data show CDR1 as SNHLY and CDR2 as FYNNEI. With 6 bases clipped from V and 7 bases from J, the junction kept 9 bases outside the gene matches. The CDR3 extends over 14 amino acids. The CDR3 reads CASRLDRVEQPQHF. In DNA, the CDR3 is TGTGCCAGCAGACTCGACAGGGTAGAACAGCCCCAGCATTTT.

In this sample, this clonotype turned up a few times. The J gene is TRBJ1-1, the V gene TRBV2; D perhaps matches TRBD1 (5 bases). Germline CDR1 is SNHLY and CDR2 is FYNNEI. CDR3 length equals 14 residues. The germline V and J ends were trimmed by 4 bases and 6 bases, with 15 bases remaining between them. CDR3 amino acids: CASSGGGGEPEAFF. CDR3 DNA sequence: TGTGCCAGCAGTGGGGGGGGGGGGGAACCTGAAGCTTTCTTT.